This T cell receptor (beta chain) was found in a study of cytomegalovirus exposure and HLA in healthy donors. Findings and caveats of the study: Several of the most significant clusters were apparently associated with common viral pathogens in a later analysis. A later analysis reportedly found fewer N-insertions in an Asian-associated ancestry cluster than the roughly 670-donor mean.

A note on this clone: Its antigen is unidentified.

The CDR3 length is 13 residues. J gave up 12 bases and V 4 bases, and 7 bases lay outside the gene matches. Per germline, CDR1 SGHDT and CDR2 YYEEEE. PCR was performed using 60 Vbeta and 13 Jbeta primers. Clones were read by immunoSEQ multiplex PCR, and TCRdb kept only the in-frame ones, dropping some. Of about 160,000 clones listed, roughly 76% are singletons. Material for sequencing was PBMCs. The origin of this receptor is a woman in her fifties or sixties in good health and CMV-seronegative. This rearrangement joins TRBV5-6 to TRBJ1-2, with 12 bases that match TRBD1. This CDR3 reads CASSNGTGGSHTF. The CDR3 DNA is TGTGCCAGCAGCAACGGGACAGGGGGCAGCCACACCTTC.